This TCR beta chain comes out of a study of T-cell memory formation after mild COVID-19. Whole-study findings and limits: Shrinking CD4+ clones were chiefly CM and EM; CD8+ ones were chiefly EMRA.

TCR alpha and TCR beta cDNA libraries carrying sample barcodes and UMIs were produced by 5'RACE using constant-segment primers. MiXCR was run by TCRdb on the 5' RACE reads, yielding one entry per CDR3 protein. The sample records under 250,000 distinct CDR3 sequences, 8.5% to 9.5% being singletons. This clonotype showed up just once. As yet, its antigen is unknown. The CDR3 totals 11 residues. V was pared by 5 bases and J by 6 bases, with 10 bases between. CDR1 and CDR2 from the germline V gene are SQVTM and ANQGSEA. This sequence originates from a man aged 18 to 29 who had mild COVID-19 (a few samples of this study predate the infection). Cell type and time point are not known. The sequencing input was PBMCs or a T cell subset sorted from them (not recorded which). The J gene is TRBJ1-1, the V gene TRBV29-1; unclear D gene. Here the CDR3 reads CSVQEVAEAFF. The CDR3 nucleotides are TGCAGCGTTCAGGAAGTCGCTGAAGCTTTCTTT.